A single sample gave rise to the 20 T cell receptor beta chains below, sequenced in a study of blood T cell repertoires in COVID-19. Libraries were prepared by immunoSEQ multiplex PCR; TCRdb keeps only in-frame clonotypes and omits some of them. This table has around 300,000 clones, 90% appearing once. The sample comprised PBMCs or T cells enriched from blood (not recorded which). These receptors all stem from a woman in her thirties who had recovered from COVID-19.

The rearrangement uses TRBV11-2 and TRBJ2-7, with D perhaps TRBD1 (5 bases). CDR3 length: 14 amino acids. V lost 1 base and J lost 2, with 9 bases in between. Germline-derived CDR1 and CDR2 are SGHAT and FQNNGV. The DNA for the CDR3 is TGTGCCAGCAGCTTAGGGTTGACAGCCTACGAGCAGTACTTC. This translates into CASSLGLTAYEQYF.

The chain carries TRBV5-8 and TRBJ1-4, with TRBD1 matching over 8 bases. CDR1 and CDR2 (germline): SGHTS, YDEGEE. The CDR3 covers 17 residues. V gave up 0 bases and J gave up 7 bases; unmatched junction bases: 11. The CDR3 sequence: CASSLDGRGRRGEKLFF. In nucleotides, the CDR3 is TGTGCCAGCAGCTTGGATGGCAGGGGGCGCCGGGGTGAAAAACTGTTTTTT.

The V and J genes are TRBV7-3 and TRBJ1-2; 7 bases align to TRBD1. The CDR3 covers 13 residues. The V gene end was trimmed by 8 bases and the J gene end by 3 bases; junction bases not matched to a gene: 6. Per the germline V gene, CDR1 is SGHTA and CDR2 is FQGTGA. The CDR3 DNA reads as TGTGCCAGCGGTTCAGGGGGAGACTATGGCTACACCTTC. Its translation: CASGSGGDYGYTF.

The V and J genes are TRBV19 and TRBJ1-4; TRBD1 matches at 9 bases. There are 15 residues in the CDR3. V dropped 3 bases and J dropped 5; count of bases not matched to a gene: 4. The germline V gene encodes CDR1 LNHDA and CDR2 SQIVND (reference sequence). The CDR3 loop reads CASSMGQGPNEKLFF. CDR3 DNA: TGTGCCAGTAGTATGGGACAGGGCCCGAATGAAAAACTGTTTTTT. The entire variable domain, with the rest obtained from reference TRBV19 and TRBJ1-4, is as follows: DGGITQSPKYLFRKEGQNVTLSCEQNLNHDAMYWYRQDPGQGLRLIYYSQIVNDFQKGDIAEGYSVSREKKESFPLTVTSAQKNPTAFYLCASSMGQGPNEKLFFGSGTQLSVL.

This clone was picked up one time. The rearrangement uses TRBV29-1 and TRBJ2-1; 12 bases map to TRBD2. The CDR3 is made up of 15 amino acids. Per germline, CDR1 SQVTM and CDR2 ANQGSEA. J gave up 9 bases and V 3 bases, and 9 bases lay outside the gene matches. The CDR3 sequence is CSVDLLAGGPGEQFF. The CDR3 nucleotides read TGCAGCGTTGACCTTCTAGCGGGAGGGCCGGGTGAGCAGTTCTTC.

The chain carries TRBV11-3 and TRBJ1-1; D is possibly TRBD1 (5 bases). Germline V gene data show CDR1 as SGHNT and CDR2 as YENEEA. The CDR3 is made up of 13 amino acids. Trimming left V 4 bases short and J 1 base short, with 7 bases between. CDR3 sequence (DNA): TGTGCCAGCAGCTATGACAGGAACACTGAAGCTTTCTTT. This encodes CASSYDRNTEAFF.

The chain couples TRBV6-6 to TRBJ1-5, with D uncertain. The CDR3 totals 13 residues. Looked up from germline, CDR1 is MNHNY and CDR2 is SVGAGI (reference sequence). The ends were cut back, 9 bases at V and 0 bases at J, with 9 bases in the middle. DNA of the CDR3: TGTGCCAGTCTCCGGGATAGCAATCAGCCCCAGCATTTT. This encodes CASLRDSNQPQHF.

This chain links TRBV28 with TRBJ1-1; unclear D gene. CDR1 MDHEN and CDR2 SYDVKM come from the germline V gene. There are 17 residues in the CDR3. Trimming stripped 7 bases from V and 3 bases from J, with 24 bases between. CDR3 sequence reads: CASTSAGGGSLDTEAFF. Written as DNA, the CDR3 is TGTGCCAGCACCTCAGCGGGTGGAGGGTCGTTGGACACTGAAGCTTTCTTT.

The chain employs TRBV2 and TRBJ1-5, with no clear D. Germline assignment: CDR1 SNHLY and CDR2 FYNNEI. With 7 bases removed from V and 0 bases from J, the gap between germline ends came to 13 bases. CDR3 length: 15 amino acids. The CDR3 loop is CASKTTTGSNQPQHF. Written as DNA, the CDR3 is TGTGCCAGCAAGACCACAACGGGTAGCAATCAGCCCCAGCATTTT.

This chain links TRBV30 with TRBJ1-5; 10 bases map to TRBD1. The V gene end was trimmed by 1 base and the J gene end by 5 bases; junction bases not matched to a gene: 2. The CDR3 extends over 14 amino acids. In germline, CDR1 is GTSNPN, CDR2 SVGIG (reference sequence). The CDR3 sequence is CAWSGTGGYQPQHF. In nucleotides, the CDR3 is TGTGCCTGGAGTGGGACAGGGGGTTATCAGCCCCAGCATTTT.

This chain connects TRBV28 to TRBJ1-1; D possibly corresponds to TRBD1 (6 bases). V lost 4 bases, J lost 1 base, and 10 bases lay in between. CDR3 length: 14 amino acids. Germline CDR1 and CDR2: MDHEN and SYDVKM. For the CDR3, the DNA is TGTGCCAGCAGTTCGACAGGCAGGAACACTGAAGCTTTCTTT. Residues: CASSSTGRNTEAFF.

The chain joins TRBV7-8 to TRBJ2-4, with a weak D call TRBD2 (5 bases). The CDR3 length is 16 residues. V lost 2 bases and J lost 0, with 11 bases in between. Germline V gene lookup returns CDR1 SGHVS and CDR2 FQNEAQ. DNA for the CDR3: TGTGCCAGCAGCTTATCCGGACTCTTAGCCAAAAACATTCAGTACTTC. Translating it yields CASSLSGLLAKNIQYF.

The chain combines TRBV9 with TRBJ2-1; D is ambiguous. The CDR3 is made up of 13 amino acids. Trimming pared 2 bases from V and 8 bases from J, leaving 11 bases between. Germline V lookup: CDR1 SGDLS, CDR2 YYNGEE. The CDR3: CASSVLTVDEQFF. For the CDR3, the DNA is TGTGCCAGCAGCGTCCTAACTGTCGATGAGCAGTTCTTC.

The chain combines TRBV5-8 with TRBJ2-3; 7 positions agree with TRBD1. J was trimmed by 1 base and V by 4 bases; bases with no gene match: 6. The CDR3 loop spans 15 amino acids. Per germline, CDR1 SGHTS and CDR2 YDEGEE. The CDR3 sequence: CASSLGTARTDTQYF. The CDR3 nucleotides are TGTGCCAGCAGCCTCGGGACAGCCCGCACAGATACGCAGTATTTT.

This chain uses TRBV28 with TRBJ2-1; D ambiguous. Germline CDR1 is MDHEN and CDR2 is SYDVKM. This CDR3 contains 11 residues. Trimming pared 1 base from V and 7 bases from J, leaving 2 bases between. CDR3 in DNA: TGTGCCAGCAGTTTATTAAATGAGCAGTTCTTC. Protein: CASSLLNEQFF.

The CDR3 nucleotides read TGCGCCAGCAGCCGGACAGGGGGTGATGGCTACACCTTC. Protein product: CASSRTGGDGYTF. V and J are TRBV5-1 and TRBJ1-2, with 10 bases aligning to TRBD1. This CDR3 has 13 residues. V trimming: 4 bases; J trimming: 6 bases; junction bases outside the gene matches: 3. Germline loops: CDR1 SGHRS, CDR2 YFSETQ.

J is TRBJ2-5 and V is TRBV29-1; 10 nucleotides agree with TRBD2. CDR1 and CDR2 (germline): SQVTM, ANQGSEA. V lost 4 bases to trimming and J lost 4 bases; unmatched junction nucleotides: 9. This CDR3 spans 15 amino acids. CDR3 sequence: CSVASGRARGETQYF. CDR3 sequence (DNA): TGCAGCGTTGCTAGCGGGAGAGCGCGGGGAGAGACCCAGTACTTC.

The DNA for the CDR3 is TGTGCCAGCTCACCAGAGACAGGGGGCCCTAGAAACTATGGCTACACCTTC. The encoded protein is CASSPETGGPRNYGYTF. The J gene is TRBJ1-2, the V gene TRBV18; the match to TRBD1 covers 10 bases. The CDR3 runs to 17 residues. From germline, CDR1 is KGHSH and CDR2 LQKENI. V was clipped by 2 bases and J by 2 bases; unmatched bases: 8. The variable domain in full, with the rest retrieved from reference TRBV18 and TRBJ1-2, is NAGVMQNPRHLVRRRGQEARLRCSPMKGHSHVYWYRQLPEEGLKFMVYLQKENIIDESGMPKERFSAEFPKEGPSILRIQQVVRGDSAAYFCASSPETGGPRNYGYTFGSGTRLTVV.

The V and J genes are TRBV20-1 and TRBJ2-7, with D hard to call. The germline V gene has CDR1 DFQATT and CDR2 SNEGSKA (reference sequence). The ends were cut back, 5 bases at V and 4 bases at J, with 9 bases in the middle. The CDR3 loop spans 11 amino acids. The CDR3 loop reads CSASPEYEQYF. The DNA of the CDR3 is TGCAGTGCTTCTCCCGAGTACGAGCAGTACTTC.

This clone has more than one count but fewer than ten. The CDR3 nucleotides read TGCGCCAGCAGTGAGTCGAGACAGATTTCACCCCTCCACTTT. This encodes CASSESRQISPLHF. The gene calls are TRBV10-1 and TRBJ1-6, with a weak D call TRBD1 (5 bases). CDR1 and CDR2 (germline): WNHNN, SYGVQD (reference sequence). With 0 bases removed from V and 9 bases from J, the gap between germline ends came to 9 bases. The CDR3 covers 14 residues.